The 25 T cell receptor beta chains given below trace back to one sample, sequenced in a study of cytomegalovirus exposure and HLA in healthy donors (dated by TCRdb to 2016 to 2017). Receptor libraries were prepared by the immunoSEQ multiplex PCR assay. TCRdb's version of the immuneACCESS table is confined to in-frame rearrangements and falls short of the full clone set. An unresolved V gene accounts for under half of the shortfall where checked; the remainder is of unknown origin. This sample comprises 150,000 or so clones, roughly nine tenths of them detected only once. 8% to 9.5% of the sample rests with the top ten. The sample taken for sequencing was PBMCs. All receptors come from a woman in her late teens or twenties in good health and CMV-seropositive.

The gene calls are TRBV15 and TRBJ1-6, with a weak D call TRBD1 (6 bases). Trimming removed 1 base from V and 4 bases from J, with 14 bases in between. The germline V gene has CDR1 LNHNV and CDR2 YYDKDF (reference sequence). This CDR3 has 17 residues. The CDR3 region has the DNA TGTGCCACCAGCAGAGGAACCGGGACATCTTATAATTCACCCCTCCACTTT. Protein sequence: CATSRGTGTSYNSPLHF.

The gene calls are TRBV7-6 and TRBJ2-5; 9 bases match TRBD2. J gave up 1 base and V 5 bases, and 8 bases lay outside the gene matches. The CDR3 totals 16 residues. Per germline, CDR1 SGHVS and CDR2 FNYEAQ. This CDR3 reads CASSRAAGGSQETQYF. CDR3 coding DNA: TGTGCCAGCAGCCGGGCAGCGGGGGGTTCCCAAGAGACCCAGTACTTC.

In DNA, the CDR3 is TGTGCCAGCTCACCACTAGGGGCCCAAGAGACCCAGTACTTC. This gives the protein CASSPLGAQETQYF. The chain uses TRBV18 and TRBJ2-5; TRBD1 might be the D (5 bases). CDR1 and CDR2 from the germline V gene are KGHSH and LQKENI. V shed 1 base and J shed 1 base, with 7 bases lying between them. The CDR3 sequence is 14 residues long. Together with reference TRBV18 and TRBJ2-5, the CDR3 gives the full variable domain: NAGVMQNPRHLVRRRGQEARLRCSPMKGHSHVYWYRQLPEEGLKFMVYLQKENIIDESGMPKERFSAEFPKEGPSILRIQQVVRGDSAAYFCASSPLGAQETQYFGPGTRLLVL.

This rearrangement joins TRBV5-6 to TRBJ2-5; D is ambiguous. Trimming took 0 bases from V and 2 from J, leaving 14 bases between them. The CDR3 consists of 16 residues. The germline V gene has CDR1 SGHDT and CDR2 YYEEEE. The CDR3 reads CASSLEQAVVQETQYF. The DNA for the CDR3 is TGTGCCAGCAGCTTGGAGCAGGCTGTAGTACAAGAGACCCAGTACTTC.

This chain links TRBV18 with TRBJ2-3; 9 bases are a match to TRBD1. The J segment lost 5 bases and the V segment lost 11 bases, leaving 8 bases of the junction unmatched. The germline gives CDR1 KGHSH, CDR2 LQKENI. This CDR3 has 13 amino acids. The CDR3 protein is CADNRGRGDTQYF. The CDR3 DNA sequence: TGTGCCGACAACAGGGGGCGCGGAGATACGCAGTATTTT.

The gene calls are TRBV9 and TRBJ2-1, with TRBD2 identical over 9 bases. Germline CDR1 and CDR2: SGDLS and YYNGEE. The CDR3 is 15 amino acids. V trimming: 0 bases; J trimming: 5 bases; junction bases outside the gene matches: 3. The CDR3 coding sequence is TGTGCCAGCAGCGTAGAACCTAGCGGGAACAATGAGCAGTTCTTC. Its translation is CASSVEPSGNNEQFF.

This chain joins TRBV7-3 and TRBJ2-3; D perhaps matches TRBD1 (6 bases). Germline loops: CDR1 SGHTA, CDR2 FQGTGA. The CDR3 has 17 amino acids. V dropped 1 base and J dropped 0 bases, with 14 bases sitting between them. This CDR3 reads CASSLSQGRGSTDTQYF. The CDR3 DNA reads TGTGCCAGCAGCTTAAGCCAGGGCAGGGGTAGCACAGATACGCAGTATTTT.

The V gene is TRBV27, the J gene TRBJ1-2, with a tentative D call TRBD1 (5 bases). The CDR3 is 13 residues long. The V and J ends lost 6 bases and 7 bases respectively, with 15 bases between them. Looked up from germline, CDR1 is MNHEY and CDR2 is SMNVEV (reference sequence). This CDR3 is CASSGWGIGGYTF. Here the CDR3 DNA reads TGTGCCAGCAGCGGGTGGGGCATCGGTGGCTACACCTTC.

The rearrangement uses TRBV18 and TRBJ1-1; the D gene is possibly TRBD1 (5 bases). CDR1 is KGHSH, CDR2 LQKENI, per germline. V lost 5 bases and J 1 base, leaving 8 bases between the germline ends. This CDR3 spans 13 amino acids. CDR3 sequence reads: CASSGGANTEAFF. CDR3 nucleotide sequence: TGTGCCAGCTCAGGCGGGGCGAACACTGAAGCTTTCTTT.

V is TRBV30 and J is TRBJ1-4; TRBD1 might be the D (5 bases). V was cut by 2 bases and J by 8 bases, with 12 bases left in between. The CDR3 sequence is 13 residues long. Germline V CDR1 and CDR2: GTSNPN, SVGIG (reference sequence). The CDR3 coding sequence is TGTGCCTGGAGTCTGGGGCTTGTAGAAAAACTGTTTTTT. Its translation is CAWSLGLVEKLFF.

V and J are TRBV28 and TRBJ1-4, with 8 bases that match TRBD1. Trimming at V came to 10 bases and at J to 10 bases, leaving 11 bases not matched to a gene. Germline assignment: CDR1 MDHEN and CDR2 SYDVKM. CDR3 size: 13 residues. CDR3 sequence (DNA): TGTGCCACCGTTGGACAGGGTTTAGTAAAACTGTTTTTT. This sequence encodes CATVGQGLVKLFF.

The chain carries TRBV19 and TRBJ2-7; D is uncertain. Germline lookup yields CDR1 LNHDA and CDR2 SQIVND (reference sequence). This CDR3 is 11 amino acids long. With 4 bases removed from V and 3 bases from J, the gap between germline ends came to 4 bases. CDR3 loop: CASSTGYEQYF. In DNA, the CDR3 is TGTGCCAGTAGTACAGGCTACGAGCAGTACTTC.

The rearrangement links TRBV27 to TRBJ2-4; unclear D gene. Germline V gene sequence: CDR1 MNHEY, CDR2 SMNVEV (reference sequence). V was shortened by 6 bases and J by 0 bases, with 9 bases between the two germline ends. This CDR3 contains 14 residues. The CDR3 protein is CASRQVLAKNIQYF. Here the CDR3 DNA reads TGTGCCAGCAGGCAGGTCTTAGCCAAAAACATTCAGTACTTC.

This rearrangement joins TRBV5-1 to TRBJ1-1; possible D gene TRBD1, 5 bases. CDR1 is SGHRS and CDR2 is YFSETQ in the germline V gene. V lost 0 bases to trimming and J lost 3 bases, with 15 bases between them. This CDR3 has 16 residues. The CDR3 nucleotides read TGCGCCAGCAGCTTGGCGCGGGGAGGGGAACACACTGAAGCTTTCTTT. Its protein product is CASSLARGGEHTEAFF.

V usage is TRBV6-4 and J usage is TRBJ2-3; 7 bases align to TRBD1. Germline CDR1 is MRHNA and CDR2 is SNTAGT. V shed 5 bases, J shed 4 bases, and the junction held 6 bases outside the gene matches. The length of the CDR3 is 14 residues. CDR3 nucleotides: TGTGCCAGCAGTCCTAGACAGGGTGCAGATACGCAGTATTTT. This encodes CASSPRQGADTQYF.

Written as DNA, the CDR3 is TGCGCCAGCAGCTTGCAGGGTGGTCCTGAAGCTTTCTTT. Encoded protein: CASSLQGGPEAFF. The chain combines TRBV5-1 with TRBJ1-1; a weak D match, TRBD1 (5 bases). Germline loops: CDR1 SGHRS, CDR2 YFSETQ. The CDR3 spans 13 residues. The V and J ends lost 1 base and 6 bases respectively, with 10 bases between them.

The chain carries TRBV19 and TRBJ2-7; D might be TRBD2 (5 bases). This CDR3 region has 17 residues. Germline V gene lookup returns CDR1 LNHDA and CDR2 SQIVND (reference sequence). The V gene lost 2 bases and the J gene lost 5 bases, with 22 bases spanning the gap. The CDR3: CASSISGGGRGFNEQYF. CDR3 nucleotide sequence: TGTGCCAGTAGTATATCTGGTGGAGGTCGGGGTTTCAACGAGCAGTACTTC.

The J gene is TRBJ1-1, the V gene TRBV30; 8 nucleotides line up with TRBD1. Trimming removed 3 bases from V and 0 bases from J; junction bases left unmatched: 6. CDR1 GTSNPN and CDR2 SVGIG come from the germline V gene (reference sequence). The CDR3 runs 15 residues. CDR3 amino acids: CAWRNTDRVNTEAFF. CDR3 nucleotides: TGTGCCTGGAGAAATACGGACAGGGTGAACACTGAAGCTTTCTTT.

Written as DNA, the CDR3 is TGTGCCAGCAGCTCTAGCGGGGGGGTTAATGAGCAGTTCTTC. Residues: CASSSSGGVNEQFF. The V and J genes are TRBV6-4 and TRBJ2-1, with 12 bases fitting TRBD2. The CDR3 has 14 amino acids. Germline CDR1 is MRHNA and CDR2 is SNTAGT. V was pared by 6 bases and J by 7 bases, with 4 bases of the junction left unmatched.

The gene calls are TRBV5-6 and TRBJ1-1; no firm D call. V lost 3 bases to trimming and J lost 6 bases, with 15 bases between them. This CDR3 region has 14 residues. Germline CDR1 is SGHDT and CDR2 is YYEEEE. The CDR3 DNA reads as TGTGCCAGCAGCTGGCCGAACCCGAGGTCTGAAGCTTTCTTT. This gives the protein CASSWPNPRSEAFF. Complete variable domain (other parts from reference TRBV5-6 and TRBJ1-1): DAGVTQSPTHLIKTRGQQVTLRCSPKSGHDTVSWYQQALGQGPQFIFQYYEEEERQRGNFPDRFSGHQFPNYSSELNVNALLLGDSALYLCASSWPNPRSEAFFGQGTRLTVV.

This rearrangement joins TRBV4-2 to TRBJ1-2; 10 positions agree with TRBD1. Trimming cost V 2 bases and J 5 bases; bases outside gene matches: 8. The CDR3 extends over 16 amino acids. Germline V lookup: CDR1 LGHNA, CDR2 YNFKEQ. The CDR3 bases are TGTGCCAGCAGCCAACGGGACAGGGGTCAGGGGTATGGCTACACCTTC. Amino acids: CASSQRDRGQGYGYTF.

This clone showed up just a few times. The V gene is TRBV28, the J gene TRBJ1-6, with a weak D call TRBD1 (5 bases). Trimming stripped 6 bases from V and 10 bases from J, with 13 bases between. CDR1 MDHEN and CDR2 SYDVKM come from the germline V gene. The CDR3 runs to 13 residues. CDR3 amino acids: CASSTGTLSPLHF. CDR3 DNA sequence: TGTGCCAGCAGCACCGGGACTCTGTCACCCCTCCACTTT.

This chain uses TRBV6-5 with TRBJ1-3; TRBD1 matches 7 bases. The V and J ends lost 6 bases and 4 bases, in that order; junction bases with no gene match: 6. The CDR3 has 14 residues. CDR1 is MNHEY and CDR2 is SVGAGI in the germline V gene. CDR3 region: CASSRDRVGNTIYF. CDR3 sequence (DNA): TGTGCCAGCAGCCGCGACAGGGTGGGAAACACCATATATTTT.

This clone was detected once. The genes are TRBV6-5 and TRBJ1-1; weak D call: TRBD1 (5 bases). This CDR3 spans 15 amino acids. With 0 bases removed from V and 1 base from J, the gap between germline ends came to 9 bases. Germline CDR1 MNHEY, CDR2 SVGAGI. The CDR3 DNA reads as TGTGCCAGCAGTTACTCGGTGGGGGGGAACACTGAAGCTTTCTTT. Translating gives CASSYSVGGNTEAFF.

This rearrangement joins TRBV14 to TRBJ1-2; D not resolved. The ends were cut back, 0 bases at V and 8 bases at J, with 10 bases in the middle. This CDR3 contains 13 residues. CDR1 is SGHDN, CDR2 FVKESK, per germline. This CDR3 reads CASSQEWTGGYTF. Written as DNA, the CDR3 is TGTGCCAGCAGCCAAGAATGGACGGGAGGCTACACCTTC.